This entry lists 20 T cell receptor beta chains sequenced from one sample in a study of T cell repertoires in cytomegalovirus infection. What these receptors recognize is not known. A single record per CDR3 protein comes from TCRdb applying MiXCR to the reads. The table has tens of thousands of distinct CDR3 sequences, roughly half seen once. Material: CD8+ T cells from cultured PBMCs, obtained from culture after CMV antigen stimulation. These receptors were collected from a human donor in good health (CMV status not recorded). Some clones in this sample may be carry-over from other donors' samples.

This clonotype was counted many times. This chain uses TRBV7-4 with TRBJ1-5; 9 positions agree with TRBD1. V lost 5 bases, J lost 6 bases, and 11 bases stayed unmatched. Germline loops: CDR1 SGHVT, CDR2 SQSDAQ. CDR3 length: 16 amino acids. CDR3 DNA sequence: TGTGCCAGCAGCCTAGGCTGCGGACAGGGGACTCAGCCCCAGCATTTT. Translating it yields CASSLGCGQGTQPQHF.

In this sample, this clonotype turned up a few times. The chain uses TRBV7-6 and TRBJ1-4; D remains ambiguous. Trimming shortened V by 1 base and J by 5 bases, and 2 bases separated the two germline ends. The CDR3 contains 12 residues. Germline V gene sequence: CDR1 SGHVS, CDR2 FNYEAQ. DNA for the CDR3: TGTGCCAGCAGCTTAGGAAATGAAAAACTGTTTTTT. Amino acids: CASSLGNEKLFF.

The chain recombines TRBV7-9 with TRBJ2-5, with D perhaps matching TRBD2 (5 bases). Germline V gene sequence: CDR1 SEHNR, CDR2 FQNEAQ (reference sequence). V lost 5 bases to trimming and J lost 0 bases, with 28 bases between them. This CDR3 comprises 20 residues. The CDR3 sequence is CASSRMLFEGTNRNQETQYF. CDR3 nucleotide sequence: TGTGCCAGCAGCCGTATGTTGTTTGAGGGCACTAACAGAAACCAAGAGACCCAGTACTTC.

This chain uses TRBV7-4 with TRBJ2-1; D is undetermined. Per the germline V gene, CDR1 is SGHVT and CDR2 is SQSDAQ. The V end lost 8 bases, the J end lost 6 bases, and 11 bases lay between the germline ends. This CDR3 has 12 amino acids. The CDR3 sequence: CASPLTSNEQFF. The CDR3, as DNA: TGTGCCAGCCCGCTGACGTCCAATGAGCAGTTCTTC. The full variable domain, with the rest looked up from reference TRBV7-4 and TRBJ2-1, is GAGVSQSPRYKVAKRGRDVALRCDSISGHVTLYWYRQTLGQGSEVLTYSQSDAQRDKSGRPSGRFSAERPERSVSTLKIQRTEQGDSAVYLCASPLTSNEQFFGPGTRLTVL.

This sequence joins TRBV9 and TRBJ2-1, with a weak D call TRBD2 (5 bases). V gave up 3 bases and J gave up 0 bases, with 13 bases separating them. The CDR3 is 16 amino acids. Germline loops: CDR1 SGDLS, CDR2 YYNGEE. This chain's CDR3 is CASSAPHGVSYNEQFF. The CDR3 DNA follows: TGTGCCAGCAGCGCTCCTCACGGGGTCTCCTACAATGAGCAGTTCTTC.

The chain employs TRBV7-6 and TRBJ2-5, with 16 bases that match TRBD2. This CDR3 region has 19 residues. With V trimmed by 4 bases and J by 4 bases, 12 bases remained unmatched. Germline V CDR1 and CDR2: SGHVS, FNYEAQ. This chain's CDR3 is CASSWRSGTSGGAGETQYF. For the CDR3, the DNA is TGTGCCAGCAGCTGGAGATCCGGGACTAGCGGGGGGGCAGGAGAGACCCAGTACTTC. Looking up the rest from reference TRBV7-6 and TRBJ2-5 gives the full variable domain: GAGVSQSPRYKVTKRGQDVALRCDPISGHVSLYWYRQALGQGPEFLTYFNYEAQQDKSGLPNDRFSAERPEGSISTLTIQRTEQRDSAMYRCASSWRSGTSGGAGETQYFGPGTRLLVL.

The table lists this clonotype with a few counts. The chain is built from TRBV7-9 and TRBJ1-2, with 8 nucleotides matching TRBD1. Germline trimming cut 5 bases from V and 7 bases from J; bases unmatched to any gene: 12. Germline CDR1 is SEHNR and CDR2 is FQNEAQ (reference sequence). CDR3 length: 15 residues. CDR3 sequence reads: CASSTPGGDSAGYTF. The CDR3 region has the DNA TGTGCCAGCAGCACCCCAGGGGGCGATTCGGCTGGCTACACCTTC.

The rearrangement joins TRBV19 to TRBJ2-1, with D possibly called TRBD1 or TRBD2 (6 bases each). The CDR3 totals 13 residues. Germline V gene data show CDR1 as LNHDA and CDR2 as SQIVND (reference sequence). V was cut by 10 bases and J by 7 bases, with 17 bases left in between. The CDR3 DNA follows: TGTGCCACCTCCCCTGGGGGGCGGAATGAGCAGTTCTTC. Protein sequence: CATSPGGRNEQFF. Variable domain in full (rest from reference TRBV19 and TRBJ2-1): DGGITQSPKYLFRKEGQNVTLSCEQNLNHDAMYWYRQDPGQGLRLIYYSQIVNDFQKGDIAEGYSVSREKKESFPLTVTSAQKNPTAFYLCATSPGGRNEQFFGPGTRLTVL.

This chain links TRBV6-6 with TRBJ1-2; weak D call: TRBD1 (6 bases). Germline values: CDR1 MNHNY, CDR2 SVGAGI (reference sequence). This CDR3 spans 15 amino acids. V lost 8 bases, J lost 2 bases, and 18 bases lay in between. CDR3 loop: CASYAKGHRNYGYTF. DNA of the CDR3: TGTGCCAGCTATGCCAAGGGACACCGAAACTATGGCTACACCTTC.

The rearrangement links TRBV20-1 to TRBJ2-7; the match to TRBD1 covers 8 bases. The germline V gene encodes CDR1 DFQATT and CDR2 SNEGSKA (reference sequence). CDR3 length equals 13 residues. Trimming at V came to 6 bases and at J to 3 bases, leaving 7 bases not matched to a gene. The CDR3 region has the DNA TGCAGTGCCGGAACAGGGGGAAACTACGAGCAGTACTTC. Protein product: CSAGTGGNYEQYF.

CDR3 nucleotides: TGTGCTAGTGGTTTGAAAGAGGAGGATCAGCCCCAGCATTTT. Protein: CASGLKEEDQPQHF. The rearrangement uses TRBV12-5 and TRBJ1-5; D remains ambiguous. From germline, CDR1 is LGHNT and CDR2 FRNRAP. Trimming took off 2 bases at V and 5 bases at J, with 10 bases between the two ends. The CDR3 length is 14 residues.

The chain couples TRBV9 to TRBJ2-5; 8 bases agree with TRBD2. The germline CDR1 and CDR2 sequences are SGDLS and YYNGEE. There are 14 residues in the CDR3. The trim removed 4 bases at V and 1 base at J, leaving 3 bases unmatched. CDR3 sequence reads: CASSRSGTQETQYF. CDR3 bases: TGTGCCAGCAGCCGTAGCGGGACCCAAGAGACCCAGTACTTC.

The chain joins TRBV29-1 to TRBJ1-1; D not resolved. V dropped 0 bases and J dropped 6 bases, with 14 bases sitting between them. This CDR3 region has 14 residues. Germline assignment: CDR1 SQVTM and CDR2 ANQGSEA. The CDR3 DNA is TGCAGCGTTGAAGATAGGTTGTCAGGTGCTGAAGCTTTCTTT. It codes for CSVEDRLSGAEAFF.

Only a few counts were recorded for this clonotype. J is TRBJ2-2 and V is TRBV2, with TRBD1 matching over 7 bases. J lost 4 bases, V lost 9 bases, and 14 bases had no gene match. The V gene's germline CDR1 is SNHLY and CDR2 FYNNEI. This CDR3 spans 16 amino acids. The CDR3 sequence: CARRPRQGDTTGELFF. For the CDR3, the DNA is TGTGCCAGGCGACCGCGACAGGGTGATACCACCGGGGAGCTGTTTTTT.

The J gene is TRBJ2-5, the V gene TRBV4-2; D perhaps matches TRBD1 (5 bases). V lost 1 base and J lost 2, with 17 bases in between. This CDR3 has 17 residues. Germline values: CDR1 LGHNA, CDR2 YNFKEQ. In DNA form, the CDR3 reads TGTGCCAGCAGCCAAGTGGGCAAGGGGTTCGATCAAGAGACCCAGTACTTC. As protein: CASSQVGKGFDQETQYF.

The chain links TRBV7-6 to TRBJ2-2; the match to TRBD2 covers 9 bases. The V segment lost 5 bases and the J segment 2 bases; nucleotides outside the gene matches: 18. The germline gives CDR1 SGHVS, CDR2 FNYEAQ. This CDR3 contains 20 residues. CDR3 sequence: CASSLWASGNIVGNTGELFF. CDR3 bases: TGTGCCAGCAGCCTCTGGGCTAGCGGGAATATAGTAGGAAACACCGGGGAGCTGTTTTTT.

Concerning this clonotype itself: One junction end does not reproduce the germline sequence, and a read error may be involved. The rearrangement joins TRBV7-8 to TRBJ2-3; tentative D call: TRBD2 (6 bases). The CDR3 extends over 15 amino acids. Germline assignment: CDR1 SGHVS and CDR2 FQNEAQ. This CDR3 reads CASGFRGRRTDTQYF. CDR3 nucleotide sequence: TGTGCCAGCGGCTTCCGGGGGAGACGCACAGATACGCAGTATTTT. Looking up the rest from reference TRBV7-8 and TRBJ2-3 gives the full variable domain: GAGVSQSPRYKVAKRGQDVALRCDPISGHVSLFWYQQALGQGPEFLTYFQNEAQLDKSGLPSDRFFAERPEGSVSTLKIQRTQQEDSAVYLCASGFRGRRTDTQYFGPGTRLTVL.

This clonotype occurred a few times. The chain has TRBV19 and TRBJ2-7, with no clear D. Germline CDR1 is LNHDA and CDR2 is SQIVND (reference sequence). Deletions cut 6 bases from V and 2 bases from J, with 11 bases between. The CDR3 totals 13 residues. The CDR3 is CASRGRAAYEQYF. Here the CDR3 DNA reads TGTGCCAGTAGGGGCCGGGCCGCCTACGAGCAGTACTTC.

The chain combines TRBV11-2 with TRBJ2-1; D might be TRBD2 (7 bases). This CDR3 has 15 residues. V was pared by 6 bases and J by 2 bases, with 14 bases between. The germline gives CDR1 SGHAT, CDR2 FQNNGV. The CDR3 DNA sequence: TGTGCCAGCAGTCTCGGGGAGGGGGCCTACAATGAGCAGTTCTTC. Translated: CASSLGEGAYNEQFF.

V gene TRBV12-3 or TRBV12-4 combines with J gene TRBJ2-1, with a weak D call TRBD2 (6 bases). The CDR3 covers 16 residues. Between the trimmed V and J ends, which lost 2 bases and 3 bases, there was a span of 14 bases. CDR3 bases: TGTGCCAGCAGTTTATTTCCGGGAGACCTCTACAATGAGCAGTTCTTC. Translation gives CASSLFPGDLYNEQFF.